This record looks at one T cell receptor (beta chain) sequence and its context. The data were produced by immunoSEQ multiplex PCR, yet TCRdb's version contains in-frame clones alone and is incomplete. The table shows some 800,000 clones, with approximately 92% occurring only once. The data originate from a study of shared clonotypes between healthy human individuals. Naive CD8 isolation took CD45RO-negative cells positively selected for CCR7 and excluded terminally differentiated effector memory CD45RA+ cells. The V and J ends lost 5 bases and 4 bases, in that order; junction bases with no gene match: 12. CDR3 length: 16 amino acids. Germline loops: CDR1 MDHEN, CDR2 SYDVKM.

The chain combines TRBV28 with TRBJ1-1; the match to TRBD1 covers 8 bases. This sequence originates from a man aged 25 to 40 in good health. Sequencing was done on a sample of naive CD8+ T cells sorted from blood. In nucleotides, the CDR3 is TGTGCCAGCAGTCGCAACCCAGGGGGCCGTGGCACTGAAGCTTTCTTT. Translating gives CASSRNPGGRGTEAFF.